This TCR beta chain was documented in a study of blood T cell repertoires in COVID-19. The overall study: PBMCs, B-cell-depleted T cells, or T cells were the source of the cDNA or gDNA that made up the material.

In the source study's methods: Reference gene primer amplification yielded estimated nucleated cell counts. Produced via immunoSEQ multiplex PCR; TCRdb's table is partial and in-frame only. That table supplies the V and J calls and clone size; D and trimming were determined from the DNA. The table lists 65,000 to 70,000 clones, about 87% of them singletons. In its sample, this clone was seen a few times. The clonotype was recovered from a middle-aged man with active COVID-19. Sequenced input: peripheral blood.

CDR3 loop: CASSPPGRTYEQYF. CDR3 coding DNA: TGTGCCAGCTCACCACCCGGGAGGACCTACGAGCAGTACTTC. This sequence joins TRBV18 and TRBJ2-7; 7 bases line up with TRBD2. The V gene end was trimmed by 0 bases and the J gene end by 2 bases; junction bases not matched to a gene: 1. The CDR3 extends over 14 amino acids. In germline, CDR1 is KGHSH, CDR2 LQKENI.